The clone carrying this T cell receptor beta chain has just a few counts. TCRdb reprocessed the 5' RACE reads via MiXCR and lists one record per CDR3 protein. The table lists some 60,000 distinct CDR3 sequences, around 30% of them singletons. Germline CDR1 and CDR2: SGHTA and FQGNSA. V dropped 1 base and J dropped 15 bases, with 7 bases sitting between them. The CDR3 consists of 10 residues. The gene calls are TRBV7-2 and TRBJ2-1; D not certain. The sample was tumor-infiltrating naive CD4+ T cells sorted from the breast tumor. Subset specified: naive CD4+ T cells, CD4+CD45RA+CD25-. The clonotype was recovered from a female donor with breast cancer. The CDR3 loop reads CASSLESLFF. In DNA, the CDR3 is TGTGCCAGCAGCTTAGAATCCCTGTTCTTC.